Here is one TCR beta chain with its context. Its target is unknown. This record belongs to a study of T cell repertoires in cytomegalovirus infection. MiXCR, run by TCRdb on the reads, gives a single entry per CDR3 protein. The table has about 830,000 distinct CDR3 sequences, around a third seen once; the top ten hold roughly 12%. The sequence derives from a human donor in good health (CMV status not recorded). Some clones in this sample may be carry-over from other donors' samples. The source material was cultured CD8+ T cells from PBMCs, sampled from culture after CMV antigen stimulation.

The CDR3 loop reads CASSDDVPAEKLFF. The CDR3 DNA follows: TGTGCCAGCAGTGACGATGTCCCGGCGGAAAAACTGTTTTTT. The rearrangement joins TRBV25-1 to TRBJ1-4; no reliable D call. V was shortened by 3 bases and J by 8 bases, with 13 bases between the two germline ends. The CDR3 length is 14 residues. Germline V lookup: CDR1 MGHDK, CDR2 SYGVNS.